These T cell receptor beta chains were read from a single sample in a study of blood T cell repertoires in COVID-19. Profiled with immunoSEQ multiplex PCR; TCRdb holds only in-frame clones, not every one. The table lists fewer than 250,000 clones, roughly 84% of them singletons. The specimen was PBMCs or T cells enriched from blood (not recorded which). The receptors here all came from a man aged 25-45 years in a cohort exposed to, infected with or recovered from COVID-19 (not recorded which). CDR3s include the opening cysteine and the closing phenylalanine or tryptophan. D genes are given only for firm matches. Clone size is given for some rows only: seen once, a few or many times, or a class if the clone is expanded.

d_gene: TRBD1; j_gene: TRBJ1-5; v_gene: TRBV5-8; abundance: NA; CDR3nt: TGTGCCAGCAGCTTGGAGCCGGGACAGCCAACCCAGCATTTT; CDR3aa: CASSLEPGQPTQHF
d_gene: TRBD2; j_gene: TRBJ2-3; v_gene: TRBV29-1; abundance: NA; CDR3nt: TGCAGCGGAGCGGGAGGGGCGGTGACAGATACGCAGTATTTT; CDR3aa: CSGAGGAVTDTQYF
d_gene: TRBD1; j_gene: TRBJ2-7; v_gene: TRBV27; abundance: NA; CDR3nt: TGTGCCAGCAGCCCCGGGACAGGCCCTACGAGGCAGTACTTC; CDR3aa: CASSPGTGPTRQYF
d_gene: TRBD2; j_gene: TRBJ2-1; v_gene: TRBV28; abundance: NA; CDR3nt: TGTGCCAGCAGTTTCCGGGACTACTACAATGAGCAGTTCTTC; CDR3aa: CASSFRDYYNEQFF
d_gene: TRBD2; j_gene: TRBJ2-3; v_gene: TRBV4-3; abundance: NA; CDR3nt: TGCGCCAGCAGCCAAGATTCACTAGCGGAGTTCCTCTCTTGGGGCACAGATACGCAGTATTTT; CDR3aa: CASSQDSLAEFLSWGTDTQYF
d_gene: NA; j_gene: TRBJ1-5; v_gene: TRBV28; abundance: NA; CDR3nt: TGTGCCAGCAGTTTTGTGACCGCGGTGGAGCCCCAGCATTTT; CDR3aa: CASSFVTAVEPQHF
d_gene: NA; j_gene: TRBJ1-1; v_gene: TRBV9; abundance: NA; CDR3nt: TGTGCCAGCAGCGTCACGGGAGGCACTGAAGCTTTCTTT; CDR3aa: CASSVTGGTEAFF
d_gene: TRBD1; j_gene: TRBJ1-1; v_gene: TRBV5-1; abundance: NA; CDR3nt: TGCGCCAGCAGCAACCTCGGGACAGGGGGCACTGAAGCTTTCTTT; CDR3aa: CASSNLGTGGTEAFF
d_gene: NA; j_gene: TRBJ1-2; v_gene: TRBV6-5; abundance: NA; CDR3nt: TGTGCCAGCAGTCGGGGTTCGGACTATGGCTACACCTTC; CDR3aa: CASSRGSDYGYTF
d_gene: TRBD2; j_gene: TRBJ2-7; v_gene: TRBV4-1; abundance: NA; CDR3nt: TGCGCCAGCAGCCAAGACCGGGACTATTACGAGCAGTACTTC; CDR3aa: CASSQDRDYYEQYF
d_gene: NA; j_gene: TRBJ1-4; v_gene: TRBV11-2; abundance: NA; CDR3nt: TGTGCCAGCAGCCCCCCACTTGAAAAACTGTTTTTT; CDR3aa: CASSPPLEKLFF
d_gene: NA; j_gene: TRBJ2-1; v_gene: TRBV20-1; abundance: NA; CDR3nt: TGCAGTGCTAGGTCGGGGAATGAGCAGTTCTTC; CDR3aa: CSARSGNEQFF
d_gene: NA; j_gene: TRBJ1-1; v_gene: TRBV5-4; abundance: NA; CDR3nt: TGTGCCAGCAGCCCAGGTCGGTTGGCGAACACTGAAGCTTTCTTT; CDR3aa: CASSPGRLANTEAFF
d_gene: TRBD1; j_gene: TRBJ2-7; v_gene: TRBV19; abundance: NA; CDR3nt: TGTGCCAGTAGTAACCACAGGGGATCGCCTGACTACGAGCAGTACTTC; CDR3aa: CASSNHRGSPDYEQYF
d_gene: NA; j_gene: TRBJ1-5; v_gene: TRBV5-1; abundance: few; CDR3nt: TGCGCCAGCAGCTTGCGGGGTAATCAGCCCCAGCATTTT; CDR3aa: CASSLRGNQPQHF
d_gene: TRBD2; j_gene: TRBJ2-1; v_gene: TRBV24-1; abundance: NA; CDR3nt: TGTGCCACCAGTGAGTTGACTAGCGGGAGATACAATGAGCAGTTCTTC; CDR3aa: CATSELTSGRYNEQFF
d_gene: TRBD2; j_gene: TRBJ2-4; v_gene: TRBV9; abundance: once; CDR3nt: TGTGCCAGCAGCGTAGATCGGGGGACTAGCGGGTACGAAAACATTCAGTACTTC; CDR3aa: CASSVDRGTSGYENIQYF
d_gene: NA; j_gene: TRBJ2-1; v_gene: TRBV6-2/TRBV6-3; abundance: medium-sized; CDR3nt: TGTGCCAGCAGTTACTTCTCTAGCTCCTACAATGAGCAGTTCTTC; CDR3aa: CASSYFSSSYNEQFF
d_gene: NA; j_gene: TRBJ1-2; v_gene: TRBV15; abundance: NA; CDR3nt: TGTGCCACCAGCAGAGATTCGGGGAATGGCTACACCTTC; CDR3aa: CATSRDSGNGYTF
d_gene: TRBD2; j_gene: TRBJ2-2; v_gene: TRBV19; abundance: NA; CDR3nt: TGTGCCAGTAGTTCCGGGACTAGCGGTTATCGGGGCGGGGAGCTGTTTTTT; CDR3aa: CASSSGTSGYRGGELFF
d_gene: NA; j_gene: TRBJ1-2; v_gene: TRBV29-1; abundance: NA; CDR3nt: TGCAGCGCGGACGGTCACTATGGCTACACCTTC; CDR3aa: CSADGHYGYTF
d_gene: NA; j_gene: TRBJ2-5; v_gene: TRBV2; abundance: NA; CDR3nt: TGTGCCAGCAGTCGGGGTTCCCAAGAGACCCAGTACTTC; CDR3aa: CASSRGSQETQYF
d_gene: TRBD2; j_gene: TRBJ2-2; v_gene: TRBV19; abundance: NA; CDR3nt: TGTGCCAGTAGCCAGGGGACTAGCGGGACCGGGGAGCTGTTTTTT; CDR3aa: CASSQGTSGTGELFF
d_gene: NA; j_gene: TRBJ2-1; v_gene: TRBV5-4; abundance: NA; CDR3nt: TGTGCCAGCAGCTACACGAACTACAATGAGCAGTTCTTC; CDR3aa: CASSYTNYNEQFF
d_gene: TRBD1; j_gene: TRBJ1-5; v_gene: TRBV19; abundance: few; CDR3nt: TGTGCCAGTAGTCCTCGAGGGGGCACGGGCAATCAGCCCCAGCATTTT; CDR3aa: CASSPRGGTGNQPQHF
d_gene: TRBD2; j_gene: TRBJ2-7; v_gene: TRBV18; abundance: NA; CDR3nt: TGTGCCAGCTCACCTAGTCGCGCGGGGGATTACGAGCAGTACTTC; CDR3aa: CASSPSRAGDYEQYF
d_gene: NA; j_gene: TRBJ1-1; v_gene: TRBV12-5; abundance: NA; CDR3nt: TGTGCTAGTAGTACAGGGCCGTGGACTGAAGCTTTCTTT; CDR3aa: CASSTGPWTEAFF
d_gene: TRBD1; j_gene: TRBJ2-3; v_gene: TRBV5-1; abundance: few; CDR3nt: TGCGCCAGCAGCAGGACAGGCTCTAGCACAGATACGCAGTATTTT; CDR3aa: CASSRTGSSTDTQYF
d_gene: TRBD1; j_gene: TRBJ2-6; v_gene: TRBV28; abundance: NA; CDR3nt: TGTGCCAGCAGCCCCCCTAGGGGGCTCTCTGGGGCCAACGTCCTGACTTTC; CDR3aa: CASSPPRGLSGANVLTF
d_gene: TRBD1; j_gene: TRBJ1-1; v_gene: TRBV19; abundance: NA; CDR3nt: TGTGCCAGTACTTATCTTACGGGACAGGGGGGCACTGAAGCTTTCTTT; CDR3aa: CASTYLTGQGGTEAFF
d_gene: TRBD2; j_gene: TRBJ2-2; v_gene: TRBV5-1; abundance: NA; CDR3nt: TGCGCCAGCAGCTTGCGGGGGTCTAGCGGGAGTTTCGGGGAGCTGTTTTTT; CDR3aa: CASSLRGSSGSFGELFF
d_gene: TRBD1; j_gene: TRBJ2-7; v_gene: TRBV4-2; abundance: NA; CDR3nt: TGTGCCAGCAGCCAAGGGCAGGACAGGGACGAGCAGTACTTC; CDR3aa: CASSQGQDRDEQYF
d_gene: NA; j_gene: TRBJ2-2; v_gene: TRBV5-1; abundance: NA; CDR3nt: TGCGCCAGCAGTACGAGAGGGTACGACACCGGGGAGCTGTTTTTT; CDR3aa: CASSTRGYDTGELFF
d_gene: NA; j_gene: TRBJ2-1; v_gene: TRBV7-3; abundance: NA; CDR3nt: TGTGCCAGCAGCTCGCAGGGTCCTTCAGTAAATGAGCAGTTCTTC; CDR3aa: CASSSQGPSVNEQFF
d_gene: NA; j_gene: TRBJ2-3; v_gene: TRBV28; abundance: NA; CDR3nt: TGTGCCAGCCATAGGGACATTCGCACAGATACGCAGTATTTT; CDR3aa: CASHRDIRTDTQYF
d_gene: TRBD1; j_gene: TRBJ1-2; v_gene: TRBV3-1/TRBV3-2; abundance: NA; CDR3nt: TGTGCCAGCAGCTGGACAGGGGGAGGAGATGGCTACACCTTC; CDR3aa: CASSWTGGGDGYTF
d_gene: NA; j_gene: TRBJ1-2; v_gene: TRBV6-5; abundance: NA; CDR3nt: TGTGCCAGCAGTCAACAGGGAAGCTATGGCTACACCTTC; CDR3aa: CASSQQGSYGYTF
d_gene: TRBD2; j_gene: TRBJ2-5; v_gene: TRBV18; abundance: NA; CDR3nt: TGTGCCAGCTCACCTCCTGGACTAGCGGGGGAAGAGACCCAGTACTTC; CDR3aa: CASSPPGLAGEETQYF
d_gene: TRBD2; j_gene: TRBJ2-1; v_gene: TRBV6-1; abundance: NA; CDR3nt: TGTGCCAGCAGTGAAGATCTAGCGGGTCTCCTAAGCTCCTACAATGAGCAGTTCTTC; CDR3aa: CASSEDLAGLLSSYNEQFF
d_gene: NA; j_gene: TRBJ2-1; v_gene: TRBV27; abundance: NA; CDR3nt: TGTGCCAGCAGTCCTCACAGGAATGAGCAGTTCTTC; CDR3aa: CASSPHRNEQFF
d_gene: TRBD1; j_gene: TRBJ1-4; v_gene: TRBV18; abundance: few; CDR3nt: TGTGCCAGCTCACCAACTCCGGGGACAGCCTCTAATGAAAAACTGTTTTTT; CDR3aa: CASSPTPGTASNEKLFF
d_gene: NA; j_gene: TRBJ2-1; v_gene: TRBV9; abundance: NA; CDR3nt: TGTGCCAGCAGCGTCCCGGGGACAACGAATGAGCAGTTCTTC; CDR3aa: CASSVPGTTNEQFF
d_gene: TRBD2; j_gene: TRBJ2-4; v_gene: TRBV6-2/TRBV6-3; abundance: NA; CDR3nt: TGTGCCAGCAGTTATCGGACTAGCGGGGCCATTCAGTACTTC; CDR3aa: CASSYRTSGAIQYF
d_gene: NA; j_gene: TRBJ2-7; v_gene: TRBV28; abundance: NA; CDR3nt: TGTGCCAGCAGTTTTCCCCCTTCTTACGAGCAGTACTTC; CDR3aa: CASSFPPSYEQYF
d_gene: NA; j_gene: TRBJ2-5; v_gene: TRBV10-1; abundance: NA; CDR3nt: TGCGCCAGCAGCCGTAATACAGGGCCTGAAGAGACCCAGTACTTC; CDR3aa: CASSRNTGPEETQYF